What follows are 20 T cell receptor beta chains derived from one specimen sequenced in a study of T-cell reconstitution after alpha-beta-depleted transplantation in children. During its preparation, the TCRbeta library received unique molecular identifiers. In TCRdb, the PCR reads were re-called with MiXCR into one record per CDR3 protein. The sample includes a few hundred thousand distinct CDR3 sequences, around a tenth of them seen just once. This sample comprised PBMCs from the stem cell graft donor, obtained from the stem cell graft. All receptors derive from a human donor who donated a stem cell graft to a child with acute lymphoblastic leukemia.

This clonotype occurred many times. The chain joins TRBV20-1 to TRBJ2-2; D may be TRBD2 (5 bases). CDR1 and CDR2 from the germline V gene are DFQATT and SNEGSKA (reference sequence). The CDR3 runs to 13 residues. V lost 6 bases, J lost 5 bases, and 13 bases lay in between. Here the CDR3 DNA reads TGCAGTGCCCAAGTTCCGGGAACCGGGGAGCTGTTTTTT. Encoded protein: CSAQVPGTGELFF.

This clonotype came up a few times. The CDR3 reads CASSPPLTVLNTEAFF. CDR3 DNA sequence: TGTGCCAGCTCACCACCCCTGACAGTTTTGAACACTGAAGCTTTCTTT. This chain joins TRBV18 and TRBJ1-1; D might be TRBD1 (5 bases). Germline lookup yields CDR1 KGHSH and CDR2 LQKENI. V shed 0 bases and J shed 0 bases, with 11 bases lying between them. This CDR3 is 16 amino acids long.

V is TRBV5-4 and J is TRBJ2-7, with TRBD1 matching 9 bases. This CDR3 comprises 15 residues. V lost 4 bases and J lost 4; bases outside the gene matches: 9. CDR1 SGHNT and CDR2 YYREEE come from the germline V gene (reference sequence). The CDR3 here is CASSPWGQGPYEQYF. CDR3 DNA sequence: TGTGCCAGCAGCCCCTGGGGACAGGGTCCATACGAGCAGTACTTC.

There are many counts of this clonotype. In nucleotides, the CDR3 is TGCAGTGCTAGAGACTCTTCCCCGGAGGGAAAAAGCAATCAGCCCCAGCATTTT. Protein product: CSARDSSPEGKSNQPQHF. The chain couples TRBV20-1 to TRBJ1-5; D gene uncertain. Trimming left V 0 bases short and J 1 base short, with 19 bases between. The CDR3 covers 18 residues. The V gene's germline CDR1 is DFQATT and CDR2 SNEGSKA (reference sequence).

V usage is TRBV7-9 and J usage is TRBJ2-1; 10 bases are shared with TRBD2. The ends lost 4 bases at V and 4 bases at J; junction bases unmatched: 7. Looked up from germline, CDR1 is SEHNR and CDR2 is FQNEAQ (reference sequence). The CDR3 spans 16 residues. The CDR3: CASSSIAGGIYNEQFF. The CDR3 bases are TGTGCCAGCAGCTCAATAGCGGGAGGAATTTACAATGAGCAGTTCTTC.

This clonotype was observed at least ten times. This chain uses TRBV10-3 with TRBJ2-7; 10 nucleotides agree with TRBD2. The CDR3 is made up of 14 amino acids. From germline, CDR1 is ENHRY and CDR2 SYGVKD. The J segment lost 7 bases and the V segment lost 3 bases, leaving 6 bases of the junction unmatched. The CDR3 DNA sequence: TGTGCCATCAGTGACCTAGCGGGAGCGGGGGAGCAGTACTTC. Residues: CAISDLAGAGEQYF.

The genes are TRBV7-9 and TRBJ1-5; D may be TRBD1 (5 bases). This CDR3 spans 13 amino acids. V was clipped by 0 bases and J by 10 bases, with 10 bases between them. Germline V lookup: CDR1 SEHNR, CDR2 FQNEAQ (reference sequence). The CDR3 bases are TGTGCCAGCAGCTTAGCCGCCAGGGATCCCCAGCATTTT. Translation: CASSLAARDPQHF.

The chain carries TRBV5-1 and TRBJ2-1, with D tentatively TRBD2 (5 bases). V was trimmed by 4 bases and J by 2 bases, leaving 19 bases between them. The CDR3 runs 17 residues. CDR1 is SGHRS and CDR2 is YFSETQ in the germline V gene. The DNA for the CDR3 is TGCGCCAGCAGCCCCGGTGAGGGTCATATGGCCTACAATGAGCAGTTCTTC. Translation: CASSPGEGHMAYNEQFF.

There are a few counts of this clonotype. The chain carries TRBV7-2 and TRBJ2-7; 7 bases agree with TRBD2. From germline, CDR1 is SGHTA and CDR2 FQGNSA. After removal of 2 bases from V and 2 bases from J, the junction contained 6 bases not matched to a gene. This CDR3 spans 15 amino acids. This CDR3 reads CASSLSGAGAYEQYF. CDR3 nucleotides: TGTGCCAGCAGCTTATCGGGTGCGGGAGCCTACGAGCAGTACTTC.

The J gene is TRBJ2-7, the V gene TRBV5-1; D is unclear. V lost 0 bases and J 3 bases, leaving 19 bases between the germline ends. Germline CDR1 is SGHRS and CDR2 is YFSETQ. The CDR3 length is 17 residues. CDR3 in DNA: TGCGCCAGCAGCTTGGGGCGGACGGCAGTTCGGGTCTACGAGCAGTACTTC. Its protein product is CASSLGRTAVRVYEQYF. Using reference TRBV5-1 and TRBJ2-7 for the parts outside the CDR3, the full variable domain is KAGVTQTPRYLIKTRGQQVTLSCSPISGHRSVSWYQQTPGQGLQFLFEYFSETQRNKGNFPGRFSGRQFSNSRSEMNVSTLELGDSALYLCASSLGRTAVRVYEQYFGPGTRLTVT.

This clonotype appeared a few times. The chain recombines TRBV7-2 with TRBJ2-3; the match to TRBD2 covers 7 bases. Trimming took 4 bases from V and 2 from J; bases not matched to a gene: 12. The CDR3 runs to 17 residues. Germline values: CDR1 SGHTA, CDR2 FQGNSA. CDR3 nucleotides: TGTGCCAGCAGCTCCATATCTAGCGGACGGAACACAGATACGCAGTATTTT. Its protein product is CASSSISSGRNTDTQYF.

The table lists this clonotype with many counts. V usage is TRBV7-2 and J usage is TRBJ2-3, with D hard to call. The germline V gene encodes CDR1 SGHTA and CDR2 FQGNSA. The CDR3 extends over 12 amino acids. The ends were cut back, 5 bases at V and 5 bases at J, with 8 bases in the middle. Here the CDR3 reads CASSQLLDTQYF. CDR3 sequence (DNA): TGTGCCAGCAGCCAGCTACTAGATACGCAGTATTTT.

The chain uses TRBV5-1 and TRBJ2-1; 8 bases are shared with TRBD2. The germline CDR1 and CDR2 sequences are SGHRS and YFSETQ. J lost 0 bases, V lost 0 bases, and 2 bases had no gene match. CDR3 length equals 16 residues. The CDR3 nucleotides read TGCGCCAGCAGCTTGGTAGCGGGAAACTCCTACAATGAGCAGTTCTTC. As protein: CASSLVAGNSYNEQFF.

This clonotype was detected a few times. The J gene is TRBJ1-5, the V gene TRBV28, with a tentative D call TRBD1 (5 bases). The CDR3 covers 17 residues. V shed 8 bases and J shed 0 bases, with 20 bases lying between them. Germline V CDR1 and CDR2: MDHEN, SYDVKM. The CDR3 DNA reads as TGTGCCAGCGGCCGGTGGGGGATCACCTATAGCAATCAGCCCCAGCATTTT. This sequence encodes CASGRWGITYSNQPQHF. The entire variable domain, with the rest obtained from reference TRBV28 and TRBJ1-5, is as follows: DVKVTQSSRYLVKRTGEKVFLECVQDMDHENMFWYRQDPGLGLRLIYFSYDVKMKEKGDIPEGYSVSREKKERFSLILESASTNQTSMYLCASGRWGITYSNQPQHFGDGTRLSIL.

The rearrangement joins TRBV6-1 to TRBJ2-7; 9 nucleotides match TRBD2. J gave up 2 bases and V 6 bases, and 8 bases lay outside the gene matches. Germline values: CDR1 MNHNS, CDR2 SASEGT. This CDR3 comprises 15 residues. The CDR3 spells CASSPGTSQTYEQYF. In DNA form, the CDR3 reads TGTGCCAGCAGCCCCGGGACTAGCCAAACCTACGAGCAGTACTTC.

This clonotype has just a few counts. The CDR3, as DNA: TGTGCCAGCAGCGACGGACAGAGGAGCTCCTATAATTCACCCCTCCACTTT. Translated, it gives CASSDGQRSSYNSPLHF. This chain uses TRBV5-6 with TRBJ1-6; tentative D call: TRBD1 (6 bases). The CDR3 is 17 amino acids. Per germline, CDR1 SGHDT and CDR2 YYEEEE. Deletions cut 4 bases from V and 0 bases from J, with 14 bases between.

This clonotype has ten or more counts. This chain connects TRBV5-6 to TRBJ2-1; 7 bases line up with TRBD2. CDR3 length equals 12 residues. Per germline, CDR1 SGHDT and CDR2 YYEEEE. Losses at the gene ends were 4 bases for V and 8 bases for J; bases not matched to a gene: 3. In DNA form, the CDR3 reads TGTGCCAGCAGCCGACTAGCAGATGAGCAGTTCTTC. Translated: CASSRLADEQFF.

This clonotype was picked up many times. The gene calls are TRBV12-3 or TRBV12-4 and TRBJ1-6; 8 bases fit TRBD1. Germline trimming cut 5 bases from V and 9 bases from J; bases unmatched to any gene: 6. This CDR3 has 14 amino acids. The CDR3 sequence is CASSTSGGGSPLHF. In DNA, the CDR3 is TGTGCCAGCAGTACCTCAGGGGGCGGTTCACCCCTCCACTTT.

There are many counts of this clonotype. The rearrangement joins TRBV4-1 to TRBJ2-3, with unresolved D. There are 13 residues in the CDR3. Trimming pared 4 bases from V and 2 bases from J, leaving 7 bases between. Looked up from germline, CDR1 is MGHRA and CDR2 is YSYEKL. The CDR3 is CASSRLVTDTQYF. CDR3 nucleotide sequence: TGCGCCAGCAGCCGGCTTGTCACAGATACGCAGTATTTT.

The gene calls are TRBV28 and TRBJ1-2; 8 bases are a match to TRBD1. Trimming at V came to 3 bases and at J to 5 bases, leaving 8 bases not matched to a gene. This CDR3 spans 15 amino acids. Germline CDR1 MDHEN, CDR2 SYDVKM. The CDR3 is CASSFVQGAWYGYTF. CDR3 coding DNA: TGTGCCAGCAGTTTCGTCCAGGGGGCGTGGTATGGCTACACCTTC.